This is a list of T cell receptor beta chains from one sample in a study of response to subunit inactivated influenza vaccine. TCRdb redid the calling of the RT-PCR reads with MiXCR, one entry per CDR3 protein. The table records roughly 780,000 distinct CDR3 sequences, approximately 18% of them present only once. The sequencing here drew on PBMCs from blood, taken around 5 days after vaccination. Source of these receptors: a man between 50 and 59 years old who received an inactivated influenza vaccine. Each CDR3 is given with its conserved first and last residue. The D gene is left open where the match is weak. Only some rows state a clone size, as once, few, many or a class for expanded clones.

d_call	clone_size	j_call	v_call	cdr3_aa	cdr3_nt
TRBD2	few	TRBJ2-3	TRBV7-3	CASSLNSGRAWDTQYF	TGTGCCAGCAGCTTAAATAGCGGGAGGGCCTGGGATACGCAGTATTTT
NA	few	TRBJ1-6	TRBV10-3	CAISDDSYNSPLHF	TGTGCCATCAGCGACGACAGTTATAATTCACCCCTCCACTTT
NA	many	TRBJ2-7	TRBV29-1	CSVEQSSYEQYF	TGCAGCGTTGAACAGTCCTCCTACGAGCAGTACTTC
NA	NA	TRBJ2-1	TRBV6-2/TRBV6-3	CASSYYRDFASHEQFF	TGTGCCAGCAGCTACTACCGGGACTTCGCCAGCCATGAGCAGTTCTTC
TRBD1	NA	TRBJ2-2	TRBV4-1	CASSQLPQGNTGELFF	TGCGCCAGCAGCCAACTGCCACAGGGGAATACCGGGGAGCTGTTTTTT
NA	few	TRBJ2-2	TRBV10-3	CAISESQNTGELFF	TGTGCCATCAGTGAGAGTCAGAACACCGGGGAGCTGTTTTTT
NA	NA	TRBJ2-7	TRBV7-2	CASSTRQASYEQYF	TGTGCCAGCAGCACCCGACAGGCCTCCTACGAGCAGTACTTC
TRBD2	few	TRBJ2-6	TRBV6-1	CASTLIGGASGANVLTF	TGTGCCAGCACCTTGATCGGGGGGGCTTCGGGGGCCAACGTCCTGACTTTC
NA	few	TRBJ2-7	TRBV6-1	CASSDGNYEQYF	TGTGCCAGCAGTGACGGGAACTACGAGCAGTACTTC
NA	many	TRBJ2-2	TRBV10-2	CASKRWGVTNTGELFF	TGCGCCAGCAAGCGTTGGGGAGTTACGAACACCGGGGAGCTGTTTTTT
NA	NA	TRBJ2-1	TRBV2	CASSELSLMYNEQFF	TGTGCCAGCAGTGAACTAAGTCTTATGTACAATGAGCAGTTCTTC
NA	few	TRBJ2-1	TRBV5-6	CASSMGREQFF	TGTGCCAGCAGCATGGGCAGGGAGCAGTTCTTC
NA	NA	TRBJ2-7	TRBV7-6	CASSPQGPEIYEQYF	TGTGCCAGCAGCCCGCAGGGGCCTGAGATTTACGAGCAGTACTTC
TRBD2	NA	TRBJ2-5	TRBV20-1	CSADPGTSGVGETQYF	TGCAGTGCTGACCCCGGGACTAGCGGGGTAGGAGAGACCCAGTACTTC
NA	few	TRBJ2-4	TRBV5-1	CASSLGTALAKNIQYF	TGCGCCAGCAGCTTGGGGACGGCCCTAGCCAAAAACATTCAGTACTTC
TRBD1	NA	TRBJ1-6	TRBV27	CASSWTGVGNSPLHF	TGTGCCAGCAGTTGGACAGGGGTAGGGAATTCACCCCTCCACTTT
TRBD1	few	TRBJ2-7	TRBV12-3/TRBV12-4	CASSEAGTGAYEQYF	TGTGCCAGCAGCGAGGCCGGGACAGGGGCCTACGAGCAGTACTTC
NA	few	TRBJ1-1	TRBV12-3/TRBV12-4	CASSLWGEGAEAFF	TGTGCCAGCAGCCTCTGGGGGGAGGGTGCTGAAGCTTTCTTT
NA	few	TRBJ1-5	TRBV29-1	CSVAAQLNQPQHF	TGCAGCGTTGCAGCACAACTCAATCAGCCCCAGCATTTT
NA	many	TRBJ2-7	TRBV6-5	CASSYSHSSYEQYF	TGTGCCAGCAGTTACTCGCACAGCTCCTACGAGCAGTACTTC
NA	NA	TRBJ2-5	TRBV27	CASSSSWQETQYF	TGTGCCAGCAGTTCCTCGTGGCAAGAGACCCAGTACTTC
NA	NA	TRBJ2-1	TRBV28	CASKKGDSNNEQFF	TGTGCCAGCAAGAAGGGTGACTCCAACAATGAGCAGTTCTTC
NA	NA	TRBJ2-2	TRBV20-1	CSAKSPANTGELFF	TGCAGTGCTAAATCCCCGGCGAACACCGGGGAGCTGTTTTTT
TRBD2	NA	TRBJ2-5	TRBV11-2	CASSSGTSGGGPPSETQYF	TGTGCCAGCAGCTCCGGGACTAGCGGGGGAGGACCTCCCTCGGAGACCCAGTACTTC
NA	NA	TRBJ1-4	TRBV7-9	CASSARQEKNEKLFF	TGTGCCAGCAGCGCGAGACAGGAGAAAAATGAAAAACTGTTTTTT
TRBD1	few	TRBJ2-1	TRBV6-2/TRBV6-3	CASSYEGAPYNEQFF	TGTGCCAGCAGTTATGAGGGGGCCCCCTACAATGAGCAGTTCTTC
NA	NA	TRBJ2-3	TRBV10-3	CAISGSNGVDTQYF	TGTGCCATCAGTGGTAGTAACGGGGTAGATACGCAGTATTTT
TRBD2	NA	TRBJ2-1	TRBV5-1	CASSWTGTSGTYNEQFF	TGCGCCAGCAGCTGGACCGGGACTAGCGGGACCTACAATGAGCAGTTCTTC
TRBD2	NA	TRBJ2-1	TRBV20-1	CSARRTGTSYYNEQFF	TGCAGTGCTAGACGAACCGGGACTAGTTACTACAATGAGCAGTTCTTC
NA	few	TRBJ2-1	TRBV6-4	CASSDGGNSGNLYNEQFF	TGTGCCAGCAGTGACGGTGGTAATAGCGGAAATTTATACAATGAGCAGTTCTTC
TRBD2	NA	TRBJ2-2	TRBV24-1	CATSDEGQTSAPGELFF	TGTGCCACCAGTGACGAAGGACAGACTAGCGCCCCCGGGGAGCTGTTTTTT